This TCR beta chain was sequenced in a study of blood T cell repertoires in COVID-19. In the study overall: Donors in the United States, Italy and Spain gave samples during acute or convalescent COVID-19. Sources were T cells, B-cell-depleted T cells, or PBMCs; the material itself was cDNA or gDNA.

This CDR3 is built from 13 residues. Germline V lookup: CDR1 MNHEY, CDR2 SVGEGT. V was shortened by 2 bases and J by 5 bases, with 10 bases between the two germline ends. Study processing details: Reference gene primer amplification in the assay estimated nucleated cell counts. Generated by immunoSEQ multiplex PCR, the TCRdb table keeps only in-frame clones and is missing some. V and J calls and clone size come straight from that table; D and trimming were deduced from the DNA. The repertoire holds 90,000 to 150,000 clones, with approximately 87% as singletons. The sequenced sample consisted of peripheral blood. The rearrangement joins TRBV6-2 or TRBV6-3 to TRBJ2-7; D not resolved. This TCR was sampled from a woman aged 50 to 60 with acute or convalescent COVID-19. The CDR3 DNA is TGTGCCAGCAGTTACGGGCCCCCCAACGAGCAGTACTTC. Amino acids: CASSYGPPNEQYF.